This entry is about one T cell receptor (beta chain). The data are from a study of blood T cell repertoires in COVID-19. Background on the study: Material from acute and convalescent COVID-19 was sourced from the United States, Italy and Spain. Sample material is recorded as cDNA or gDNA derived from T cells, B-cell-depleted T cells, or PBMCs.

Germline lookup yields CDR1 KGHSH and CDR2 LQKENI. This CDR3 is built from 15 residues. V gave up 5 bases and J gave up 4 bases; unmatched junction bases: 4. Under the authors' procedure: Amplification of reference gene primers was used by the study to estimate nucleated cell counts. Data came from immunoSEQ multiplex PCR; TCRdb stores just in-frame clones and leaves some out. D and trimming were read from the DNA, whereas the V and J calls and clone size are those reported in that table. The table shows fewer than 200,000 clones, with 84% occurring only once. This chain connects TRBV18 to TRBJ2-1; 11 bases agree with TRBD2. What was sequenced was peripheral blood. This clonotype originated in a middle-aged man who had recovered from COVID-19. CDR3 coding DNA: TGTGCCAGCTCAACTAGCGGGAGTTTTTACAATGAGCAGTTCTTC. Translation gives CASSTSGSFYNEQFF.